This T cell receptor (beta chain) was recovered during a study of T cell repertoires in cytomegalovirus infection. The overall study: HLA-C-restricted CMV epitopes, recently identified, and well-studied HLA-B-restricted ones were used by the study. Public TCR beta signatures were indicative of both CMV infection and a matching HLA type. Study results and limitations: Cumulative frequency of public TCR beta families picked out carriers of CMV plus the relevant HLA. HLA-C-restricted CMV-specific TCR beta clonotypes were dominant in the ex vivo response.

The germline V and J ends were trimmed by 4 bases and 2 bases, with 9 bases remaining between them. The CDR3 has 13 amino acids. Germline CDR1 is SNHLY and CDR2 is FYNNEI. Via MiXCR, TCRdb re-called the reads, giving one row per CDR3 protein. The repertoire holds about 830,000 distinct CDR3 sequences, with less than 35% as singletons. This clonotype was found a few times. Its antigen is not identified. This clonotype was obtained from a human donor in good health (CMV status not recorded). Some clones in this sample may be carry-over from other donors' samples. The material was cultured CD8+ T cells from PBMCs, obtained from culture after CMV antigen stimulation. V gene TRBV2 combines with J gene TRBJ2-7, with D unclear. The CDR3 DNA reads TGTGCCAGCAGTGTGGGTGGAACCTACGAGCAGTACTTC. Protein product: CASSVGGTYEQYF.